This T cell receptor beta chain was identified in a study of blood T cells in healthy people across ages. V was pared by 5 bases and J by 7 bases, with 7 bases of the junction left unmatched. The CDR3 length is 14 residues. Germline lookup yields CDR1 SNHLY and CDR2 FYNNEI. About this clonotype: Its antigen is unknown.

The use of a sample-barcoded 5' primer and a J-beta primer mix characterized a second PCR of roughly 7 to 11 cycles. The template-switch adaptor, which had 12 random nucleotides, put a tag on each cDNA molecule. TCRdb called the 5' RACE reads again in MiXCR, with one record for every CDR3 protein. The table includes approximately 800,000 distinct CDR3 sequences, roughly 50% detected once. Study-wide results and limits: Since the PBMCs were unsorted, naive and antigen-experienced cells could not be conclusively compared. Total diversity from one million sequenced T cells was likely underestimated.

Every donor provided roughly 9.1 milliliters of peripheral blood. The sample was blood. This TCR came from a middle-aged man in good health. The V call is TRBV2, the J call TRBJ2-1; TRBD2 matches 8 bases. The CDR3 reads CASSRRGGSNEQFF. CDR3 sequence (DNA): TGTGCCAGCAGTAGACGGGGGGGCTCAAATGAGCAGTTCTTC.